This T cell receptor (beta chain) comes out of a study of blood T cell repertoires in COVID-19. On the study more broadly: Acute-phase and convalescent COVID-19 samples originated in the United States, Italy and Spain.

Original processing methods: Amplification of reference gene primers was used by the study to estimate nucleated cell counts. Generated by immunoSEQ multiplex PCR, the TCRdb table keeps only in-frame clones and is missing some. D and trimming come from the DNA, and the V and J calls and clone size come from that table. The sample lists around 250,000 clones, 89% occurring once. CDR3 size: 13 residues. V lost 7 bases and J lost 7; bases outside the gene matches: 4. CDR1 and CDR2 from the germline V gene are SNHLY and FYNNEI. The receptor comes from a woman aged 40 to 50 who had recovered from COVID-19. The chain uses TRBV2 and TRBJ2-1, with 10 bases lining up with TRBD2. Sequenced material: peripheral blood. The DNA for the CDR3 is TGTGCCAGCAAGGCTAGCGGGAGTAATGAGCAGTTCTTC. Protein sequence: CASKASGSNEQFF.